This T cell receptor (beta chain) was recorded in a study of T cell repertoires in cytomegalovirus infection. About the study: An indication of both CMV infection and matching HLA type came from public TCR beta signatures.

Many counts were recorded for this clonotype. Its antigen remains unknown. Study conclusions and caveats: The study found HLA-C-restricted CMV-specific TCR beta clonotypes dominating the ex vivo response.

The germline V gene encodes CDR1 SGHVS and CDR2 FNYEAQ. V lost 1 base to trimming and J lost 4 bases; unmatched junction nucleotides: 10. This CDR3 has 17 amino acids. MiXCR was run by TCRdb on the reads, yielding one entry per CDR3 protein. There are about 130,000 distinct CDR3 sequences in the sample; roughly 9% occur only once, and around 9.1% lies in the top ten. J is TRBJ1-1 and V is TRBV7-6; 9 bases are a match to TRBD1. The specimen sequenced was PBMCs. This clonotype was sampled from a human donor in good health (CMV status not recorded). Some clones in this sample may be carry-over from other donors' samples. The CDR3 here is CASSLEDRGRRGTEAFF. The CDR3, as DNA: TGTGCCAGCAGCTTAGAGGACAGGGGAAGAAGGGGCACTGAAGCTTTCTTT.